Listed here is a single T cell receptor beta chain. The antigen is undetermined. The entry originates in a study of CD8 T cells in ankylosing spondylitis. Study-wide results and caveats: Within ankylosing spondylitis blood, a TCR beta motif made up of roughly eight highly homologous variants appeared to be characteristic. Prior literature has documented some motif variants in synovial fluid and blood from reactive arthritis. Disease-associated clones were reportedly significantly overrepresented in matched ankylosing spondylitis synovial fluid.

V lost 10 bases, J lost 2 bases, and 15 bases lay in between. The germline gives CDR1 LNHDA, CDR2 SQIVND (reference sequence). This CDR3 region has 13 residues. A quantitative 5'-RACE method, one with molecular barcodes, was used to make TCR beta libraries. A single record per CDR3 protein comes from TCRdb applying MiXCR to the 5' RACE reads. Of around 770,000 distinct CDR3 sequences listed, around 19% are singletons. The sequence was collected from a male donor with ankylosing spondylitis. The rearrangement joins TRBV19 to TRBJ2-7; tentatively, D is TRBD2 (5 bases). The specimen was blood, either unsorted or a sorted T cell fraction (not recorded which). The CDR3 DNA sequence: TGTGCCACGGGGATGTCGGATGCCTACGAGCAGTACTTC. This gives the protein CATGMSDAYEQYF. Full variable domain (outside the CDR3, taken from reference TRBV19 and TRBJ2-7): DGGITQSPKYLFRKEGQNVTLSCEQNLNHDAMYWYRQDPGQGLRLIYYSQIVNDFQKGDIAEGYSVSREKKESFPLTVTSAQKNPTAFYLCATGMSDAYEQYFGPGTRLTVT.